This note documents a single T cell receptor beta chain sequence. The sample is drawn from a study of cytomegalovirus exposure and HLA in healthy donors. Germline CDR1 and CDR2: SGHAT and FQNNGV. V was cut by 2 bases and J by 4 bases, with 14 bases left in between. This CDR3 comprises 15 residues. In the PCR, 60 Vbeta and 13 Jbeta primers were used. Data came from immunoSEQ multiplex PCR; TCRdb stores just in-frame clones and leaves some out. Of 150,000 or so clones listed, just under 80% are singletons. This chain connects TRBV11-2 to TRBJ1-2; D is unresolved. The sequencing sample was made of PBMCs. This sequence originates from a woman between 45 and 65 years old in good health and CMV-seropositive. The CDR3 region is CASSLYAGSVYGYTF. The CDR3 DNA sequence: TGTGCCAGCAGCTTATATGCAGGCTCGGTCTATGGCTACACCTTC.